The clone carrying this T cell receptor (beta chain) was detected a few times. Its antigen is not identified. The data were obtained in a study of T-cell memory formation after mild COVID-19. The study's findings and limits: Still unconfirmed is whether the second-wave clones peaking on day 37 recognized SARS-CoV-2. Among contracting clones, CD4+ were mainly CM/EM and CD8+ enriched in EMRA. Day 15 to 85 contractors were CD4/CD8 balanced; later expanders leaned CD4+.

Germline V lookup: CDR1 KGHDR, CDR2 SFDVKD. This CDR3 comprises 16 residues. Trimming shortened V by 5 bases and J by 0 bases, and 14 bases separated the two germline ends. TCRdb independently ran MiXCR on the 5' RACE reads; one entry per CDR3 protein. Of more than 150,000 distinct CDR3 sequences in the sample, around 10% were seen once. Material: PBMCs or a T cell subset sorted from them (not recorded which). The rearrangement uses TRBV24-1 and TRBJ2-3; tentatively, D is TRBD2 (6 bases). This receptor was identified in a man aged 18 to 30 who had mild COVID-19 (a few samples of this study predate the infection). Cell type and time point are not known. The CDR3 sequence is CATSGEIAASTDTQYF. CDR3 DNA sequence: TGTGCCACCAGTGGCGAGATAGCGGCTAGCACAGATACGCAGTATTTT.